Below are 31 T cell receptor beta chains sequenced from a single sample in a study of cytotoxic CD8 clonotypes in ibrutinib-treated CLL. Clones were sequenced by immunoSEQ multiplex PCR, and TCRdb holds only the in-frame ones, with some missing. The sample records roughly 200,000 clones, around 70% being singletons. This sample comprised PBMCs, obtained after 24 months of ibrutinib treatment. These receptors were collected from a human donor with chronic lymphocytic leukemia.

This chain uses TRBV11-2 with TRBJ2-1; no clear D. This CDR3 has 12 amino acids. Germline V gene sequence: CDR1 SGHAT, CDR2 FQNNGV. V was pared by 7 bases and J by 9 bases, with 13 bases between. CDR3: CASNPVAAEQFF. The CDR3 nucleotides are TGTGCCAGCAATCCAGTAGCAGCTGAGCAGTTCTTC.

V and J are TRBV6-5 and TRBJ2-7; the D is unclear. The CDR3 has 12 amino acids. CDR1 and CDR2 (germline): MNHEY, SVGAGI. Trimming cost V 10 bases and J 7 bases, with 17 bases left between them. The CDR3 DNA follows: TGTGCCACCAGCCGTTCGGGTTTGGAGCAGTACTTC. Translated: CATSRSGLEQYF.

The genes are TRBV28 and TRBJ1-1, with 7 bases fitting TRBD1. The V gene's germline CDR1 is MDHEN and CDR2 SYDVKM. V trimming: 6 bases; J trimming: 1 base; junction bases outside the gene matches: 8. The CDR3 is 15 residues long. CDR3 loop: CASRHDRVSNTEAFF. The DNA of the CDR3 is TGTGCCAGCAGACACGACAGGGTTTCGAACACTGAAGCTTTCTTT. The full variable domain, its missing parts supplied by reference TRBV28 and TRBJ1-1, is DVKVTQSSRYLVKRTGEKVFLECVQDMDHENMFWYRQDPGLGLRLIYFSYDVKMKEKGDIPEGYSVSREKKERFSLILESASTNQTSMYLCASRHDRVSNTEAFFGQGTRLTVV.

The chain has TRBV5-1 and TRBJ2-3; 7 bases are shared with TRBD2. Trimming removed 0 bases from V and 1 base from J; junction bases left unmatched: 8. The CDR3 consists of 17 residues. Germline CDR1 and CDR2: SGHRS and YFSETQ. CDR3 sequence reads: CASSLAPGGLGTDTQYF. The CDR3 nucleotides are TGCGCCAGCAGCTTGGCCCCGGGAGGCCTCGGCACAGATACGCAGTATTTT.

This sequence joins TRBV28 and TRBJ1-5; tentatively, D is TRBD1 (5 bases). The V gene lost 8 bases and the J gene lost 12 bases, with 17 bases spanning the gap. The CDR3 consists of 12 residues. CDR1 is MDHEN, CDR2 SYDVKM, per germline. The chain's CDR3 is CASGAARGVQHF. CDR3 DNA sequence: TGTGCCAGCGGGGCCGCGAGGGGTGTCCAGCATTTT.

The chain links TRBV5-1 to TRBJ2-2; the D is unclear. The germline gives CDR1 SGHRS, CDR2 YFSETQ. The V and J ends lost 6 bases and 2 bases respectively, with 11 bases between them. The CDR3 has 14 amino acids. The CDR3 bases are TGCGCCAGCACCCGTGCCCAAAACACCGGGGAGCTGTTTTTT. Its protein product is CASTRAQNTGELFF. Full variable domain (outside the CDR3, taken from reference TRBV5-1 and TRBJ2-2): KAGVTQTPRYLIKTRGQQVTLSCSPISGHRSVSWYQQTPGQGLQFLFEYFSETQRNKGNFPGRFSGRQFSNSRSEMNVSTLELGDSALYLCASTRAQNTGELFFGEGSRLTVL.

This chain links TRBV6-4 with TRBJ2-1; D gene ambiguous. V was clipped by 7 bases and J by 7 bases, with 14 bases between them. Germline-derived CDR1 and CDR2 are MRHNA and SNTAGT. CDR3 size: 13 residues. CDR3 sequence reads: CASKLCVGNEQFF. The CDR3 DNA sequence: TGTGCCAGCAAGTTATGTGTGGGGAATGAGCAGTTCTTC.

The rearrangement uses TRBV5-6 and TRBJ2-5; tentatively, D is TRBD1 (6 bases). Per germline, CDR1 SGHDT and CDR2 YYEEEE. The germline V and J ends were trimmed by 4 bases and 1 base, with 8 bases remaining between them. The CDR3 loop spans 13 amino acids. The CDR3 nucleotides are TGTGCCAGCAGCCGGGACACCCAAGAGACCCAGTACTTC. Protein sequence: CASSRDTQETQYF.

The chain carries TRBV6-6 and TRBJ2-7, with a possible D match to TRBD1 (6 bases). CDR3 length: 15 residues. CDR1 and CDR2 from the germline V gene are MNHNY and SVGAGI (reference sequence). The ends were cut back, 0 bases at V and 6 bases at J, with 15 bases in the middle. CDR3 residues: CASSYSRTAYSEQYF. In DNA form, the CDR3 reads TGTGCCAGCAGTTACTCTAGGACAGCCTACAGCGAGCAGTACTTC.

The chain joins TRBV6-1 to TRBJ2-7, with 9 bases matching TRBD2. Germline loops: CDR1 MNHNS, CDR2 SASEGT. The CDR3 runs 15 residues. The V gene end was trimmed by 6 bases and the J gene end by 2 bases; junction bases not matched to a gene: 8. The CDR3 reads CASRDFGGRAYEQYF. The CDR3 DNA is TGTGCCAGCAGGGATTTTGGCGGGAGGGCCTACGAGCAGTACTTC.

A few counts support this clone. The CDR3 DNA reads as TGTGCCAGCAGCGTAGCTGGGACTGGAAACACCATATATTTT. Its protein is CASSVAGTGNTIYF. This chain links TRBV9 with TRBJ1-3, with D unresolved. Trimming removed 0 bases at V and 2 bases at J, with 6 bases between. The CDR3 sequence is 14 residues long. Germline V gene sequence: CDR1 SGDLS, CDR2 YYNGEE. Using reference TRBV9 and TRBJ1-3 for the parts outside the CDR3, the full variable domain is DSGVTQTPKHLITATGQRVTLRCSPRSGDLSVYWYQQSLDQGLQFLIQYYNGEERAKGNILERFSAQQFPDLHSELNLSSLELGDSALYFCASSVAGTGNTIYFGEGSWLTVV.

This chain connects TRBV5-6 to TRBJ1-2, with D hard to call. V was pared by 1 base and J by 7 bases, with 11 bases between. This CDR3 has 13 amino acids. The germline gives CDR1 SGHDT, CDR2 YYEEEE. For the CDR3, the DNA is TGTGCCAGCAGCTTGTCTTGGGGAACTGGCTACACCTTC. Amino acid sequence: CASSLSWGTGYTF.

A few counts support this clone. CDR3 coding DNA: TGTGCCAGCAGCTTATTTCCAGGGGGCTCCTACGAGCAGTACTTC. Its translation is CASSLFPGGSYEQYF. J is TRBJ2-7 and V is TRBV7-7, with 7 bases identical to TRBD1. Per the germline V gene, CDR1 is SSHAT and CDR2 is FNYEAQ (reference sequence). The CDR3 totals 15 residues. V lost 2 bases to trimming and J lost 0 bases; unmatched junction nucleotides: 4.

J is TRBJ2-1 and V is TRBV7-6, with a weak D call TRBD1 (6 bases). V shed 5 bases and J shed 4 bases, with 12 bases lying between them. This CDR3 comprises 14 residues. Germline CDR1 reads SGHVS; CDR2 reads FNYEAQ. The CDR3: CASSDRSHYNEQFF. The CDR3 DNA reads TGTGCCAGCAGCGACAGGAGTCATTACAATGAGCAGTTCTTC.

The chain carries TRBV5-1 and TRBJ2-3; TRBD2 matches 11 bases. Germline V gene lookup returns CDR1 SGHRS and CDR2 YFSETQ. The V segment lost 4 bases and the J segment 1 base; nucleotides outside the gene matches: 2. The CDR3 runs to 15 residues. The CDR3 loop is CASSTGLAGTDTQYF. The CDR3 DNA follows: TGCGCCAGCAGCACGGGACTAGCGGGCACAGATACGCAGTATTTT.

V is TRBV7-9 and J is TRBJ1-2, with D unclear. Germline values: CDR1 SEHNR, CDR2 FQNEAQ (reference sequence). This CDR3 spans 14 amino acids. Trimming removed 1 base from V and 5 bases from J, with 11 bases in between. The CDR3 nucleotides are TGTGCCAGCAGCTTAGTATCTGGAGAATATGGCTACACCTTC. Its translation: CASSLVSGEYGYTF.

The chain has TRBV14 and TRBJ1-2; maybe TRBD1 (5 bases). The germline V gene encodes CDR1 SGHDN and CDR2 FVKESK. This CDR3 contains 13 residues. Trimming left V 4 bases short and J 4 bases short, with 10 bases between. The DNA of the CDR3 is TGTGCCAGCAGCCCAGGGTTGCTCTATGGCTACACCTTC. Translating gives CASSPGLLYGYTF.

J is TRBJ2-7 and V is TRBV5-8; unclear D gene. The CDR3 sequence is 13 residues long. V gave up 4 bases and J gave up 6 bases, with 14 bases separating them. From germline, CDR1 is SGHTS and CDR2 YDEGEE. In DNA, the CDR3 is TGTGCCAGCAGCGATTCCAGGTGGAGCGAGCAGTACTTC. This sequence encodes CASSDSRWSEQYF.

This chain joins TRBV9 and TRBJ1-5, with 9 bases identical to TRBD1. The V and J ends lost 3 bases and 7 bases, in that order; junction bases with no gene match: 5. This CDR3 is built from 14 residues. Germline V CDR1 and CDR2: SGDLS, YYNGEE. The CDR3 bases are TGTGCCAGCAGCGCACAGGGGGCAGGCCAGCCCCAGCATTTT. Residues: CASSAQGAGQPQHF.

The DNA for the CDR3 is TGTGCCAGCAGTGGTGTGGGCGACTACGAGCAGTACTTC. It encodes CASSGVGDYEQYF. The J gene is TRBJ2-7, the V gene TRBV2; D remains unclear. The CDR3 has 13 amino acids. Trimming removed 4 bases from V and 3 bases from J, with 10 bases in between. Per germline, CDR1 SNHLY and CDR2 FYNNEI. Using reference TRBV2 and TRBJ2-7 for the parts outside the CDR3, the full variable domain is EPEVTQTPSHQVTQMGQEVILRCVPISNHLYFYWYRQILGQKVEFLVSFYNNEISEKSEIFDDQFSVERPDGSNFTLKIRSTKLEDSAMYFCASSGVGDYEQYFGPGTRLTVT.

V is TRBV6-1 and J is TRBJ1-2; D is unresolved. The ends were cut back, 0 bases at V and 4 bases at J, with 15 bases in the middle. CDR3 length: 16 amino acids. The germline V gene encodes CDR1 MNHNS and CDR2 SASEGT. This chain's CDR3 is CASSEASRVRIYGYTF. In DNA, the CDR3 is TGTGCCAGCAGTGAAGCTTCGAGGGTTCGGATCTATGGCTACACCTTC.

The chain recombines TRBV4-2 with TRBJ1-5; D not resolved. CDR3 length equals 15 residues. V shed 1 base and J shed 0 bases, with 7 bases lying between them. Germline V lookup: CDR1 LGHNA, CDR2 YNFKEQ. CDR3 protein: CASSQASLSNQPQHF. DNA for the CDR3: TGTGCCAGCAGCCAAGCGAGTCTTAGCAATCAGCCCCAGCATTTT.

V and J are TRBV15 and TRBJ2-3, with TRBD2 matching over 7 bases. Germline CDR1 and CDR2: LNHNV and YYDKDF (reference sequence). The CDR3 runs to 19 residues. V shed 1 base and J 3 bases; nucleotides not matched to a gene: 16. The CDR3 protein is CATSRVWGYGGRPTDTQYF. The CDR3 DNA reads TGTGCCACCAGCAGAGTATGGGGCTACGGCGGGAGACCAACAGATACGCAGTATTTT.

The rearrangement links TRBV30 to TRBJ2-3; a weak D match, TRBD1 (5 bases). Germline CDR1 is GTSNPN and CDR2 is SVGIG (reference sequence). The CDR3 sequence is 16 residues long. V was cut by 0 bases and J by 0 bases, with 13 bases left in between. As DNA, the CDR3 is TGTGCCTGGAGTGTTGGCCCTGGGGCTAGCACAGATACGCAGTATTTT. Amino acid sequence: CAWSVGPGASTDTQYF.

Only a few counts were recorded for this clone. The rearrangement uses TRBV7-9 and TRBJ2-7, with 10 bases aligning to TRBD2. The V gene end was trimmed by 3 bases and the J gene end by 6 bases; junction bases not matched to a gene: 5. Germline V gene sequence: CDR1 SEHNR, CDR2 FQNEAQ (reference sequence). CDR3 length: 14 residues. The CDR3 loop reads CASSLLAGGSEQYF. CDR3 DNA sequence: TGTGCCAGCAGCTTGTTAGCGGGAGGTTCCGAGCAGTACTTC.

This chain uses TRBV7-2 with TRBJ2-2; D gene ambiguous. Looked up from germline, CDR1 is SGHTA and CDR2 is FQGNSA. The CDR3 runs to 14 residues. The V gene lost 5 bases and the J gene lost 5 bases, with 12 bases spanning the gap. CDR3 in DNA: TGTGCCAGCAGCCCCGACTTCGGTACCGGGGAGCTGTTTTTT. This translates into CASSPDFGTGELFF.

This chain connects TRBV20-1 to TRBJ1-2; no reliable D call. This CDR3 comprises 10 residues. Germline V gene sequence: CDR1 DFQATT, CDR2 SNEGSKA (reference sequence). The ends were cut back, 3 bases at V and 7 bases at J, with 6 bases in the middle. The CDR3 spells CSASTFGYTF. In nucleotides, the CDR3 is TGCAGTGCTAGTACCTTTGGCTACACCTTC.

The chain links TRBV18 to TRBJ2-5, with 11 nucleotides matching TRBD2. From germline, CDR1 is KGHSH and CDR2 LQKENI. The ends lost 5 bases at V and 3 bases at J; junction bases unmatched: 8. The CDR3 is 16 amino acids. The CDR3 nucleotides read TGTGCCAGCTCAGTATTAGCGGGAGGGCCCGAAGAGACCCAGTACTTC. This codes for CASSVLAGGPEETQYF.

The chain is built from TRBV19 and TRBJ2-7; D possibly corresponds to TRBD1 (5 bases). V lost 1 base, J lost 3 bases, and 16 bases lay in between. The CDR3 extends over 16 amino acids. In germline, CDR1 is LNHDA, CDR2 SQIVND (reference sequence). Here the CDR3 reads CASSIAPQGLVYEQYF. CDR3 DNA: TGTGCCAGTAGTATAGCCCCGCAGGGCTTAGTCTACGAGCAGTACTTC.

The V and J genes are TRBV18 and TRBJ2-7; a possible D gene is TRBD1 (6 bases). CDR1 KGHSH and CDR2 LQKENI come from the germline V gene. The V end lost 3 bases, the J end lost 2 bases, and 11 bases lay between the germline ends. The CDR3 has 14 residues. The CDR3 loop is CASSPNRDTYEQYF. In DNA form, the CDR3 reads TGTGCCAGCTCACCGAATCGGGACACCTACGAGCAGTACTTC.

This clone has only one observation. The gene calls are TRBV15 and TRBJ2-7, with 10 bases that match TRBD2. V lost 0 bases to trimming and J lost 3 bases; unmatched junction nucleotides: 2. CDR1 LNHNV and CDR2 YYDKDF come from the germline V gene (reference sequence). This CDR3 has 15 residues. CDR3 amino acids: CATSRDGTSVYEQYF. The CDR3 nucleotides read TGTGCCACCAGCAGAGACGGGACTAGCGTCTACGAGCAGTACTTC.